This T cell receptor beta chain was obtained from a study of T cells in Graves' hyperthyroidism and ophthalmopathy. Study-wide points: Blood samples included most of the expanded thyroid clonotypes exceeding 0.001.

Criteria for exclusion of patients were uncontrolled infection, other autoimmune disease, pregnancy or lactation. PBMCs stemmed from under 11 ml fresh peripheral blood. Amplified TCR beta CDR3 regions came from RNA transcripts. RT-PCR in the first round (using the HTBI primer set) targeted the TCR CDR3. TCRdb processed the multiplex PCR reads anew with MiXCR; each CDR3 protein has one entry. The data show 300,000 to 500,000 distinct CDR3 sequences, over 11% seen once. This clonotype was detected many times. Its antigen is currently unknown. Sequencing input: blood. The receptor was isolated from a man over 45 with Graves' ophthalmopathy.

DNA for the CDR3: TGTGCCAGCAGTTTTTGGGGAAATAATTCACCCCTCCACTTT. It yields the protein CASSFWGNNSPLHF. The gene calls are TRBV27 and TRBJ1-6; D not resolved. Trimming removed 3 bases from V and 5 bases from J, with 8 bases in between. Germline values: CDR1 MNHEY, CDR2 SMNVEV (reference sequence). The CDR3 loop spans 14 amino acids.